This T cell receptor (beta chain) was sequenced during a study of T cells in Graves' hyperthyroidism and ophthalmopathy. This clonotype was seen repeatedly, ten times or more. A much larger clone differs from this one at a single base, so this may be a read error. It was around 11 ml of fresh peripheral blood that supplied the PBMCs. Germline loops: CDR1 SEHNR, CDR2 FQNEAQ (reference sequence). Deletions cut 1 base from V and 4 bases from J, with 7 bases between. The length of the CDR3 is 13 residues. RNA transcripts served as the template for amplifying TCR beta CDR3 regions. A first-round RT-PCR of the TCR CDR3 used the HTBI primer set. In TCRdb, the multiplex PCR reads were re-called with MiXCR into one record per CDR3 protein. Found here are over 550,000 distinct CDR3 sequences, 16% of them singletons; the top ten hold 18%.

The sequence was collected from a woman under 30 with Graves' hyperthyroidism. Sequenced sample: blood. The chain is built from TRBV7-9 and TRBJ1-1; TRBD1 is a possible D gene (6 bases). The CDR3 loop is CASSLVQGTEAFF. The DNA of the CDR3 is TGTGCCAGCAGCTTAGTACAGGGCACTGAAGCTTTCTTT.